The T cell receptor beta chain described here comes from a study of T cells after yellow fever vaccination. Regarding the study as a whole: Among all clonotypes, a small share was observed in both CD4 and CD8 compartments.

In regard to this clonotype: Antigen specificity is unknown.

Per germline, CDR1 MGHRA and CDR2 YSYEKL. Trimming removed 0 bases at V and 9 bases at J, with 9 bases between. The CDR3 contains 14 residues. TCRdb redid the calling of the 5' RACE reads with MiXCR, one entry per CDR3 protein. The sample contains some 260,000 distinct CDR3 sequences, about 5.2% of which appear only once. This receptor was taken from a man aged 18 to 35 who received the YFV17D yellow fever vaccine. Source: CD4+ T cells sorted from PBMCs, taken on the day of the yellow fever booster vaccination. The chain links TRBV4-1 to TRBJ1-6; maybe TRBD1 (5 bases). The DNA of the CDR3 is TGCGCCAGCAGCCAAGAGGGGGGTTTTTCACCCCTCCACTTT. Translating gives CASSQEGGFSPLHF.